This T cell receptor beta chain was profiled in a study of cytomegalovirus exposure and HLA in healthy donors. Overall study: For the approximately 360 genotyped donors, 80% to 90% fell within the Caucasian-associated ancestry cluster. Whole-study results and caveats: TCR beta V- and J-gene trimming was later associated with a missense DCLRE1C variant.

A note on this clone: What it recognizes is unknown.

The PCR ran on 60 Vbeta and 13 Jbeta primers. Clones were read by immunoSEQ multiplex PCR, and TCRdb kept only the in-frame ones, dropping some. Among about 43,000 clones listed, 64% were seen once. The CDR3 runs 16 residues. After removal of 0 bases from V and 5 bases from J, the junction contained 9 bases not matched to a gene. CDR1 is LGHNA and CDR2 is YNFKEQ in the germline V gene. The receptor's source is a human donor in good health. V and J are TRBV4-2 and TRBJ2-5, with TRBD2 identical over 7 bases. The source material was PBMCs. CDR3 region: CASSQEPGLKEETQYF. Here the CDR3 DNA reads TGTGCCAGCAGCCAAGAACCGGGACTAAAGGAGGAGACCCAGTACTTC.